Each of the 22 T cell receptor beta chains below was sequenced from the same sample in a study of T cell clonotyping in hematopoietic cell transplantation (dated by TCRdb to about 2021). Libraries were made using the immunoSEQ multiplex PCR assay. The clones in this table, taken by TCRdb from immuneACCESS, are in-frame only. Not every clone is retained; where verified, under half of the shortfall comes from an unresolved V gene, and the cause of the rest is unknown. Counted in this sample were 27,000 or so clones; 90% to 96% of them appeared once. 1.3% to 1.5% of the sample belongs to the ten largest clones. Specimen: peripheral blood mononuclear cells. These receptors all come from a man in his forties or fifties in good health. Some clones in this sample may be carry-over from other donors' samples.

The V call is TRBV4-1, the J call TRBJ1-1; no clear D gene. Trimming removed 1 base at V and 0 bases at J, with 9 bases between. The CDR3 is made up of 15 amino acids. The germline gives CDR1 MGHRA, CDR2 YSYEKL. The CDR3 reads CASSQGIQLNTEAFF. The CDR3 nucleotides read TGCGCCAGCAGCCAAGGCATTCAGTTGAACACTGAAGCTTTCTTT.

The rearrangement uses TRBV6-1 and TRBJ1-2; 8 bases map to TRBD1. CDR1 and CDR2 from the germline V gene are MNHNS and SASEGT. The V gene end was trimmed by 0 bases and the J gene end by 4 bases; junction bases not matched to a gene: 4. This CDR3 has 15 residues. CDR3 loop: CASSEAAGGTYGYTF. As DNA, the CDR3 is TGTGCCAGCAGTGAAGCGGCAGGGGGCACCTATGGCTACACCTTC.

The CDR3 region has the DNA TGTGCCAGCACCTTACGGGACTCCTCTACGGAGCAGTACTTC. Protein sequence: CASTLRDSSTEQYF. The chain couples TRBV6-5 to TRBJ2-7; a possible D gene is TRBD2 (6 bases). This CDR3 is built from 14 residues. V was shortened by 7 bases and J by 7 bases, with 20 bases between the two germline ends. The germline gives CDR1 MNHEY, CDR2 SVGAGI.

This chain uses TRBV6-1 with TRBJ2-3; D gene unclear. Germline V gene lookup returns CDR1 MNHNS and CDR2 SASEGT. The CDR3 length is 12 residues. The V end was cut by 8 bases, the J end by 5 bases, with 11 bases between. CDR3 in DNA: TGTGCCAGCGGACGCCACCAAGATACGCAGTATTTT. Translation: CASGRHQDTQYF.

V gene TRBV5-4 combines with J gene TRBJ2-2; D is perhaps TRBD2 (7 bases). Germline CDR1 SGHNT, CDR2 YYREEE (reference sequence). The germline V and J ends were trimmed by 6 bases and 1 base, with 13 bases remaining between them. The CDR3 length is 15 residues. The CDR3 sequence: CASTPGGKNTGELFF. Written as DNA, the CDR3 is TGTGCCAGCACCCCGGGGGGCAAGAACACCGGGGAGCTGTTTTTT.

The chain has TRBV19 and TRBJ1-2, with 9 bases aligning to TRBD1. This CDR3 is 14 amino acids long. V dropped 4 bases and J dropped 4; count of bases not matched to a gene: 4. Germline V gives CDR1 LNHDA, CDR2 SQIVND (reference sequence). The CDR3 protein is CASSSRDRVYGYTF. In DNA, the CDR3 is TGTGCCAGTAGTAGCCGGGACAGGGTCTATGGCTACACCTTC.

V usage is TRBV9 and J usage is TRBJ1-3; D remains ambiguous. The CDR3 runs to 14 residues. Germline CDR1 is SGDLS and CDR2 is YYNGEE. Trimming shortened V by 4 bases and J by 8 bases, and 16 bases separated the two germline ends. The CDR3 protein is CASSLSGWADTIYF. CDR3 nucleotide sequence: TGTGCCAGCAGCCTTAGTGGATGGGCGGACACCATATATTTT.

The chain couples TRBV30 to TRBJ2-2; TRBD2 agrees at 15 bases. The CDR3 is 19 residues long. The J segment lost 4 bases and the V segment lost 0 bases, leaving 9 bases of the junction unmatched. Germline lookup yields CDR1 GTSNPN and CDR2 SVGIG (reference sequence). As DNA, the CDR3 is TGTGCCTGGAGTGTACGTGGACTAGCGGGGGGGATTCGCACCGGGGAGCTGTTTTTT. It is translated as CAWSVRGLAGGIRTGELFF.

In this sample, this clone turned up once. The chain is built from TRBV10-2 and TRBJ2-7; 10 nucleotides match TRBD2. V shed 0 bases and J 2 bases; nucleotides not matched to a gene: 1. The CDR3 has 15 residues. From germline, CDR1 is WSHSY and CDR2 SAAADI. CDR3 loop: CASSESSGGTYEQYF. CDR3 in DNA: TGCGCCAGCAGTGAGTCTAGCGGGGGGACCTACGAGCAGTACTTC.

The CDR3 reads CASIGGAGSEAFF. The DNA for the CDR3 is TGTGCCAGCATAGGGGGCGCCGGCTCTGAAGCTTTCTTT. V and J are TRBV2 and TRBJ1-1; 7 bases map to TRBD1. The CDR3 is 13 amino acids. Germline lookup yields CDR1 SNHLY and CDR2 FYNNEI. Losses at the gene ends were 7 bases for V and 6 bases for J; bases not matched to a gene: 8.

This clone was detected once. The V call is TRBV6-6, the J call TRBJ2-7; 13 positions agree with TRBD2. Germline values: CDR1 MNHNY, CDR2 SVGAGI (reference sequence). This CDR3 has 16 residues. The V and J ends lost 2 bases and 4 bases, in that order; junction bases with no gene match: 5. The CDR3 bases are TGTGCCAGCAGTTACAGGACTAGCGGGGGTAAATACGAGCAGTACTTC. Its translation: CASSYRTSGGKYEQYF.

The chain joins TRBV27 to TRBJ2-5; 13 nucleotides match TRBD2. With V trimmed by 5 bases and J by 5 bases, 11 bases remained unmatched. The CDR3 has 17 residues. CDR1 MNHEY and CDR2 SMNVEV come from the germline V gene (reference sequence). The DNA for the CDR3 is TGTGCCAGCAGTACTGGAAGGACTAGCGGGGGTGGGGAGACCCAGTACTTC. It translates to CASSTGRTSGGGETQYF.

This rearrangement joins TRBV13 to TRBJ2-7, with TRBD2 identical over 14 bases. CDR1 and CDR2 (germline): PRHDT, FYEKMQ (reference sequence). Trimming removed 0 bases from V and 2 bases from J; junction bases left unmatched: 0. This CDR3 spans 16 amino acids. CDR3 in amino acids: CASSLGTSGGAYEQYF. The DNA for the CDR3 is TGTGCCAGCAGCTTAGGGACTAGCGGGGGGGCCTACGAGCAGTACTTC.

The gene calls are TRBV29-1 and TRBJ1-1; D is ambiguous. Germline V gene data show CDR1 as SQVTM and CDR2 as ANQGSEA. The CDR3 covers 13 residues. Trimming took off 6 bases at V and 2 bases at J, with 13 bases between the two ends. As DNA, the CDR3 is TGCAGCGTGGCTATTCAAATTAACACTGAAGCTTTCTTT. Translated: CSVAIQINTEAFF.

The rearrangement uses TRBV9 and TRBJ1-1; possible D gene TRBD1, 6 bases. Trimming cost V 0 bases and J 3 bases, with 12 bases left between them. The germline V gene encodes CDR1 SGDLS and CDR2 YYNGEE. This CDR3 comprises 15 residues. CDR3 loop: CASSVEGRGHTEAFF. CDR3 nucleotide sequence: TGTGCCAGCAGCGTAGAGGGCAGGGGTCACACTGAAGCTTTCTTT.

The chain is built from TRBV29-1 and TRBJ1-3, with D unclear. Trimming removed 3 bases at V and 4 bases at J, with 13 bases between. The length of the CDR3 is 14 residues. The germline CDR1 and CDR2 sequences are SQVTM and ANQGSEA. CDR3 sequence: CSVDSGSAGNTIYF. CDR3 nucleotides: TGCAGCGTTGATAGCGGGTCAGCAGGAAACACCATATATTTT. Variable domain in full (rest from reference TRBV29-1 and TRBJ1-3): SAVISQKPSRDICQRGTSLTIQCQVDSQVTMMFWYRQQPGQSLTLIATANQGSEATYESGFVIDKFPISRPNLTFSTLTVSNMSPEDSSIYLCSVDSGSAGNTIYFGEGSWLTVV.

The chain couples TRBV9 to TRBJ1-2; D remains unclear. CDR1 SGDLS and CDR2 YYNGEE come from the germline V gene. V was trimmed by 0 bases and J by 4 bases, leaving 13 bases between them. The CDR3 runs to 15 residues. CDR3 loop: CASSVGPSEIYGYTF. The CDR3 DNA reads as TGTGCCAGCAGCGTAGGGCCCAGTGAAATCTATGGCTACACCTTC.

The chain combines TRBV27 with TRBJ2-7; unclear D gene. From germline, CDR1 is MNHEY and CDR2 SMNVEV (reference sequence). Trimming took 0 bases from V and 3 from J, leaving 9 bases between them. The CDR3 spans 14 residues. The CDR3 loop is CASSLSPGFYEQYF. The CDR3 coding sequence is TGTGCCAGCAGTTTATCGCCGGGTTTCTACGAGCAGTACTTC.

The J gene is TRBJ1-1, the V gene TRBV7-2; no firm D call. Germline CDR1 and CDR2: SGHTA and FQGNSA. V shed 6 bases and J shed 0 bases, with 11 bases lying between them. CDR3 length: 14 amino acids. CDR3 sequence: CASRNGFMNTEAFF. Written as DNA, the CDR3 is TGTGCCAGCAGGAATGGTTTCATGAACACTGAAGCTTTCTTT.

The chain recombines TRBV5-4 with TRBJ1-2; D unresolved. The CDR3 has 14 residues. Trimming pared 4 bases from V and 0 bases from J, leaving 10 bases between. The germline CDR1 and CDR2 sequences are SGHNT and YYREEE (reference sequence). The CDR3 spells CASSPNQANYGYTF. The CDR3 nucleotides are TGTGCCAGCAGCCCAAACCAAGCTAACTATGGCTACACCTTC. Full variable domain (missing parts from reference TRBV5-4 and TRBJ1-2): ETGVTQSPTHLIKTRGQQVTLRCSSQSGHNTVSWYQQALGQGPQFIFQYYREEENGRGNFPPRFSGLQFPNYSSELNVNALELDDSALYLCASSPNQANYGYTFGSGTRLTVV.

The J gene is TRBJ1-5, the V gene TRBV27; D is ambiguous. The ends were cut back, 5 bases at V and 5 bases at J, with 16 bases in the middle. This CDR3 has 15 amino acids. CDR1 is MNHEY and CDR2 is SMNVEV in the germline V gene (reference sequence). CDR3 in amino acids: CASSPEVGADQPQHF. In DNA form, the CDR3 reads TGTGCCAGCAGTCCGGAGGTCGGAGCCGATCAGCCCCAGCATTTT.

The genes are TRBV10-3 and TRBJ1-2; TRBD1 matches 11 bases. This CDR3 is built from 15 residues. After removal of 3 bases from V and 8 bases from J, the junction contained 8 bases not matched to a gene. The germline CDR1 and CDR2 sequences are ENHRY and SYGVKD. This CDR3 reads CAISDPGQGAGGYTF. The DNA for the CDR3 is TGTGCCATCAGTGACCCTGGACAGGGGGCGGGAGGCTACACCTTC.